Listed below are T cell receptor beta chains from one sample, sequenced in a study of shared clonotypes between healthy human individuals. Assay used: immunoSEQ multiplex PCR; TCRdb lists only in-frame clones, some missing. The data contain millions of clones, 95% of them singletons. The material sequenced was naive CD4+ T cells sorted from blood. The receptors come from a young man in good health. The CDR3 runs from the conserved cysteine through the conserved F or W. A D gene is named only where the DNA matches it firmly. Expanded clones are given a class, and other clones once, few, many or no size at all.

cdr3_aa	cdr3_nt	j_call	d_call	clone_size	v_call
CASSVDADNYGYTF	TGTGCCAGCAGCGTAGATGCAGATAACTATGGCTACACCTTC	TRBJ1-2	-	-	TRBV9
CASSLAAGANEQFF	TGTGCCAGCAGTTTAGCAGCGGGAGCCAATGAGCAGTTCTTC	TRBJ2-1	TRBD2	-	TRBV28
CASSYQGIEQFF	TGTGCCAGCAGCTATCAGGGCATTGAGCAGTTCTTC	TRBJ2-1	-	-	TRBV6-5
CASSSRTGPGEQYF	TGCGCCAGCAGCTCCCGGACAGGCCCTGGGGAGCAGTACTTC	TRBJ2-7	TRBD1	once	TRBV4-1
CAWSGRTSNQPQHF	TGTGCCTGGAGTGGTCGGACTAGCAATCAGCCCCAGCATTTT	TRBJ1-5	-	once	TRBV30
CASSPLGTVLDEKLFF	TGTGCCAGCAGCCCTTTAGGGACAGTACTCGATGAAAAACTGTTTTTT	TRBJ1-4	TRBD1	-	TRBV11-2
CASRGSSGNNEQFF	TGTGCCAGCAGGGGGTCTAGCGGGAACAATGAGCAGTTCTTC	TRBJ2-1	TRBD2	-	TRBV2
CASSLWTVPLEQYF	TGTGCCAGCAGTTTATGGACAGTACCCCTTGAGCAGTACTTC	TRBJ2-7	-	-	TRBV28
CASRLIWGEQYF	TGTGCCAGCAGACTGATATGGGGCGAGCAGTACTTC	TRBJ2-7	-	-	TRBV2
CASSPKSSGVGLYEQYF	TGTGCCAGCAGTCCAAAGAGCTCAGGGGTGGGCCTATACGAGCAGTACTTC	TRBJ2-7	-	-	TRBV27
CAWSAGTGSSYEQYF	TGTGCCTGGAGTGCCGGGACAGGGAGCTCCTACGAGCAGTACTTC	TRBJ2-7	TRBD1	-	TRBV30
CASSFGSGVEAFF	TGTGCCAGCAGTTTTGGGTCTGGCGTAGAAGCTTTCTTT	TRBJ1-1	-	-	TRBV6-5
CASTGTDFSYEQYF	TGTGCCAGCACCGGGACAGATTTCTCCTACGAGCAGTACTTC	TRBJ2-7	TRBD1	-	TRBV6-6
CASSRLLNEQFF	TGTGCCAGCAGTCGACTACTCAATGAGCAGTTCTTC	TRBJ2-1	-	once	TRBV27
CASSRGWGDTTSGYTF	TGTGCCAGTAGTAGGGGCTGGGGAGACACGACTAGTGGCTACACCTTC	TRBJ1-2	-	-	TRBV19
CASSPTGGGYEQYF	TGTGCCAGCAGCCCTACAGGGGGCGGGTACGAGCAGTACTTC	TRBJ2-7	TRBD1	-	TRBV7-2
CASLLAGDPYNEQFF	TGTGCCAGCCTACTAGCGGGGGACCCCTACAATGAGCAGTTCTTC	TRBJ2-1	TRBD2	-	TRBV6-5
CASSRDGRDTNYGYTF	TGCGCCAGCAGCCGAGATGGCAGGGACACTAACTATGGCTACACCTTC	TRBJ1-2	-	-	TRBV5-1
CASSPTPDSSYEQYF	TGTGCCAGCTCACCAACCCCGGACAGTTCCTACGAGCAGTACTTC	TRBJ2-7	-	-	TRBV18
CASSVEGSYNEQFF	TGTGCCAGCAGCGTAGAGGGGTCCTACAATGAGCAGTTCTTC	TRBJ2-1	-	-	TRBV9
CASSFGGTAYFYEQYF	TGTGCCAGCAGCTTCGGGGGGACAGCCTACTTCTACGAGCAGTACTTC	TRBJ2-7	-	-	TRBV7-8
CASSPAYGYTF	TGTGCCAGCAGTCCAGCCTATGGCTACACCTTC	TRBJ1-2	-	-	TRBV28
CASRQGGYNEQFF	TGTGCCAGCCGACAGGGGGGCTACAATGAGCAGTTCTTC	TRBJ2-1	TRBD1	-	TRBV6-1
CASSLDVTTGELFF	TGTGCTAGCAGCTTAGACGTCACCACCGGGGAGCTGTTTTTT	TRBJ2-2	-	-	TRBV7-7
CASSAGLSSGNTIYF	TGTGCCAGCAGTGCGGGACTGAGCTCTGGAAACACCATATATTTT	TRBJ1-3	-	-	TRBV6-1
CASSFLGTSGADNEQFF	TGTGCCAGCAGCTTCTTAGGGACTAGCGGGGCGGACAATGAGCAGTTCTTC	TRBJ2-1	TRBD2	-	TRBV11-2
CASSPGGNQPQHF	TGTGCCAGCAGCCCAGGGGGCAATCAGCCCCAGCATTTT	TRBJ1-5	-	once	TRBV7-9
CAWSRTGANVLTF	TGTGCCTGGAGCCGTACTGGGGCCAACGTCCTGACTTTC	TRBJ2-6	-	-	TRBV30
CASSRSGQRGYQETQYF	TGTGCCAGCAGCAGGAGTGGCCAGCGGGGATACCAAGAGACCCAGTACTTC	TRBJ2-5	TRBD2	-	TRBV5-4
CASSLARNTGELFF	TGTGCCAGCAGCTTAGCCCGGAACACCGGGGAGCTGTTTTTT	TRBJ2-2	-	-	TRBV13
CAINGVNTEAFF	TGTGCCATCAACGGAGTGAACACTGAAGCTTTCTTT	TRBJ1-1	-	-	TRBV10-3
CAATLLQYTDTQYF	TGTGCCGCGACCCTGCTCCAGTACACAGATACGCAGTATTTT	TRBJ2-3	-	-	TRBV9
CASSLDRGADEQYF	TGTGCCAGCAGCTTAGACAGGGGAGCGGACGAGCAGTACTTC	TRBJ2-7	TRBD1	-	TRBV7-6
CASSQGALAKNIQYF	TGCGCCAGCAGCCAAGGGGCCCTAGCCAAAAACATTCAGTACTTC	TRBJ2-4	-	-	TRBV4-3
CSVVPTGAVRNEQFF	TGCAGCGTTGTTCCGACGGGGGCCGTTCGCAATGAGCAGTTCTTC	TRBJ2-1	-	-	TRBV29-1
CASGASGRSEQFF	TGTGCCAGCGGGGCTAGCGGGAGGAGTGAGCAGTTCTTC	TRBJ2-1	TRBD2	-	TRBV6-1
CASSLLWAPQGRRNTQYF	TGTGCCAGCAGTTTACTTTGGGCCCCCCAGGGGAGGAGAAATACGCAGTATTTT	TRBJ2-3	-	-	TRBV27
CASSVDLGPYEQYF	TGTGCCAGCAGCGTCGACCTGGGTCCCTACGAGCAGTACTTC	TRBJ2-7	-	-	TRBV11-2
CASSGTLSGNTIYF	TGTGCCAGCAGCGGGACACTCTCTGGAAACACCATATATTTT	TRBJ1-3	-	-	TRBV7-8
CASSVYEQYF	TGTGCCAGCAGTGTTTACGAGCAGTACTTC	TRBJ2-7	-	few	TRBV2
CASSYLGVTGELFF	TGTGCCAGCAGTTACCTAGGGGTCACCGGGGAGCTGTTTTTT	TRBJ2-2	-	-	TRBV6-5
CASSPASTDSNQPQHF	TGTGCCAGCTCACCTGCCTCGACAGATAGCAATCAGCCCCAGCATTTT	TRBJ1-5	-	-	TRBV18
CASSDRDIPYEQYF	TGTGCCAGCAGTGACCGGGACATTCCCTACGAGCAGTACTTC	TRBJ2-7	-	-	TRBV6-1
CATGGLRGNTGELFF	TGTGCCACCGGGGGCTTACGGGGGAACACCGGGGAGCTGTTTTTT	TRBJ2-2	-	-	TRBV7-9
CASSIQGLNTEAFF	TGTGCCAGTAGTATACAGGGGTTAAACACTGAAGCTTTCTTT	TRBJ1-1	-	few	TRBV19
CSVESGERAYGYTF	TGCAGCGTTGAATCGGGAGAGAGGGCCTATGGCTACACCTTC	TRBJ1-2	-	-	TRBV29-1
CASSLLDSGEAFF	TGCGCCAGCAGCTTGTTGGATTCGGGTGAAGCTTTCTTT	TRBJ1-1	-	-	TRBV5-1
CATQRTNTDTQYF	TGTGCCACCCAGAGGACTAACACAGATACGCAGTATTTT	TRBJ2-3	-	once	TRBV6-5
CATRTGGYGYTF	TGTGCCACCAGAACAGGGGGATATGGCTACACCTTC	TRBJ1-2	TRBD1	-	TRBV27
CASSLDGSGTDTQYF	TGTGCCAGCAGCTTAGACGGGAGCGGCACAGATACGCAGTATTTT	TRBJ2-3	-	-	TRBV11-3
CASSPRQTDTNTEAFF	TGTGCCAGCTCACCCCGACAGACCGACACGAACACTGAAGCTTTCTTT	TRBJ1-1	-	-	TRBV18
CAIRTVSNNSPLHF	TGTGCCATCAGAACCGTTTCCAATAATTCACCCCTCCACTTT	TRBJ1-6	-	-	TRBV10-3
CASSEGGAGEAFF	TGCGCCAGCAGTGAGGGGGGGGCTGGAGAAGCTTTCTTT	TRBJ1-1	-	-	TRBV10-2